This entry is about one TCR beta chain. The antigen is undetermined. TCR alpha and TCR beta cDNA libraries with sample barcodes and UMIs came from 5'RACE using constant-segment primers. In TCRdb, the 5' RACE reads were re-called with MiXCR into one record per CDR3 protein. The data show 470,000 or so distinct CDR3 sequences, about 18% seen once. The length of the CDR3 is 15 residues. The ends were cut back, 0 bases at V and 6 bases at J, with 15 bases in the middle. Germline CDR1 and CDR2: MNHEY and SVGAGI. The data originate from a study of T-cell memory formation after mild COVID-19. Study-wide results and caveats: Contracting clones localized mainly to CM and EM when CD4+ and mainly to EMRA when CD8+.

The specimen sequenced was PBMCs or a T cell subset sorted from them (not recorded which). The TCR sequence derives from an adult woman who had mild COVID-19 (a few samples of this study predate the infection). Cell type and time point are not known. This chain connects TRBV6-5 to TRBJ2-7, with D perhaps TRBD1 (7 bases). The CDR3 DNA follows: TGTGCCAGCAGTTACTCGGGGGGACAGTCGGGCGAGCAGTACTTC. It encodes CASSYSGGQSGEQYF.